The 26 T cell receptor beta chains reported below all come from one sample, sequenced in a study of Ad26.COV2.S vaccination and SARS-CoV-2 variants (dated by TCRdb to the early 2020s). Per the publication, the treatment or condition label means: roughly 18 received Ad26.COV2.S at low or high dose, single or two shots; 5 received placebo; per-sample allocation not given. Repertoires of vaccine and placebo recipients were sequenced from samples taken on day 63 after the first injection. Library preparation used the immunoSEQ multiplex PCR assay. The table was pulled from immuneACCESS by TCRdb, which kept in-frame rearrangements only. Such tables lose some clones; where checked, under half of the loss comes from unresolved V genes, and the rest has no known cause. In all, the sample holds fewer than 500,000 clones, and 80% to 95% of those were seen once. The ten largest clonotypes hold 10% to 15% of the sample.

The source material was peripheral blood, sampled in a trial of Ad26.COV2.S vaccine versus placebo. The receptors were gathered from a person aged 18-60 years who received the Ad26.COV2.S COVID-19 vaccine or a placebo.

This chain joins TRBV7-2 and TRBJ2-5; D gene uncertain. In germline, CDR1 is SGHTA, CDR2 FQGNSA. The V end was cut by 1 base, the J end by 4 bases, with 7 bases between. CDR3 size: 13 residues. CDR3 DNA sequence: TGTGCCAGCAGCTTAGGGGCAGTAGAGACCCAGTACTTC. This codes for CASSLGAVETQYF.

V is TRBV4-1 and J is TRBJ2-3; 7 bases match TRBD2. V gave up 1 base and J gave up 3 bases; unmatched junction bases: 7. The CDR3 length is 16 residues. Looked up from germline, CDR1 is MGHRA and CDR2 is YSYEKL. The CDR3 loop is CASSQVGAGVTDTQYF. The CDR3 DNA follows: TGCGCCAGCAGCCAAGTTGGGGCGGGAGTTACAGATACGCAGTATTTT.

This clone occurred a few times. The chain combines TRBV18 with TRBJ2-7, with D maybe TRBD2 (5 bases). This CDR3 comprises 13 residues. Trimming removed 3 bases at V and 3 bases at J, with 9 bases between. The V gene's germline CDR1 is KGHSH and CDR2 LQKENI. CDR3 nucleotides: TGTGCCAGCTCACCGGGAAGCGGCTACGAGCAGTACTTC. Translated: CASSPGSGYEQYF.

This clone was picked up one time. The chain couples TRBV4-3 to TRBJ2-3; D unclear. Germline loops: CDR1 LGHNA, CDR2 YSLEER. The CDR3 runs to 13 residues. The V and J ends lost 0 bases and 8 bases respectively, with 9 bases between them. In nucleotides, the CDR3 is TGCGCCAGCAGCCAAGATTCAGGTCTTACGCAGTATTTT. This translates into CASSQDSGLTQYF.

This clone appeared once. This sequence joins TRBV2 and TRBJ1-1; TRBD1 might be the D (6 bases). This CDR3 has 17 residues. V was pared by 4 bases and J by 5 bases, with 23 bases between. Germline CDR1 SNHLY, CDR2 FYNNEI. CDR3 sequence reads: CASSGGPIVLRETEAFF. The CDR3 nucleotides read TGTGCCAGCAGTGGGGGGCCAATTGTTCTAAGAGAGACTGAAGCTTTCTTT.

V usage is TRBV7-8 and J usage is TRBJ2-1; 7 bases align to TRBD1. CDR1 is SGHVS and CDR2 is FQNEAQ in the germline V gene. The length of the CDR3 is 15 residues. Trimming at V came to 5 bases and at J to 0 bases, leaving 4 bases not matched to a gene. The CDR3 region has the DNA TGTGCCAGCAGCCGTACAGGGGCCTCCTACAATGAGCAGTTCTTC. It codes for CASSRTGASYNEQFF.

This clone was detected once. The CDR3 DNA reads TGTGCCAGCAGTGAGACAGGAACCTATGGCTACACCTTC. This encodes CASSETGTYGYTF. The chain links TRBV6-1 to TRBJ1-2; possibly TRBD1 for D (6 bases). Germline V CDR1 and CDR2: MNHNS, SASEGT. This CDR3 is built from 13 residues. The V end lost 3 bases, the J end lost 4 bases, and 9 bases lay between the germline ends.

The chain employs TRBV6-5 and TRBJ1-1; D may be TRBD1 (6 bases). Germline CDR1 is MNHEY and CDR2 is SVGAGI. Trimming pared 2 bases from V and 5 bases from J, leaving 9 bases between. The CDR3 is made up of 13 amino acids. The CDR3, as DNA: TGTGCCAGCAGTTACAAAGGGGGTACTGAAGCTTTCTTT. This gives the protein CASSYKGGTEAFF.

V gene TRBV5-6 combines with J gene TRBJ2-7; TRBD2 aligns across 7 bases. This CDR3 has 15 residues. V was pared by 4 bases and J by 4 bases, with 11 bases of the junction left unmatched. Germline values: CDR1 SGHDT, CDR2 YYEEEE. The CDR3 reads CASSGMTSSEYEQYF. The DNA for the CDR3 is TGTGCCAGCAGCGGCATGACTAGCTCCGAATACGAGCAGTACTTC.

CDR3 amino acids: CASRRGQGSFNYGYTF. As DNA, the CDR3 is TGCGCCAGCAGACGAGGACAGGGGAGTTTCAACTATGGCTACACCTTC. The J gene is TRBJ1-2, the V gene TRBV5-1; 9 bases align to TRBD1. V lost 5 bases to trimming and J lost 2 bases; unmatched junction nucleotides: 10. This CDR3 spans 16 amino acids. Germline V gene lookup returns CDR1 SGHRS and CDR2 YFSETQ.

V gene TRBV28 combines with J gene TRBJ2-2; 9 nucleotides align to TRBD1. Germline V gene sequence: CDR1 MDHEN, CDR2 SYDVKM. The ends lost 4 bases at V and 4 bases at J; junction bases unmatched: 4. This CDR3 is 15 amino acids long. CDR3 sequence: CASSYPTGGTGELFF. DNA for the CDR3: TGTGCCAGCAGTTATCCGACAGGGGGCACCGGGGAGCTGTTTTTT.

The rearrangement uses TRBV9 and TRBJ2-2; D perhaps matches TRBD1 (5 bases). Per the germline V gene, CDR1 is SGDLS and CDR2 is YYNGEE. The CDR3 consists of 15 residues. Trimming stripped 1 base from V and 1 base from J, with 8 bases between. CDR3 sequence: CASSVLQGNTGELFF. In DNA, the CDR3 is TGTGCCAGCAGCGTACTGCAGGGGAACACCGGGGAGCTGTTTTTT.

The CDR3 sequence: CASSQGLPNNEQFF. The CDR3 coding sequence is TGCGCCAGCAGCCAGGGACTACCAAACAATGAGCAGTTCTTC. V usage is TRBV4-3 and J usage is TRBJ2-1; the match to TRBD2 covers 7 bases. CDR3 length equals 14 residues. Trimming cost V 3 bases and J 5 bases; bases outside gene matches: 4. CDR1 LGHNA and CDR2 YSLEER come from the germline V gene.

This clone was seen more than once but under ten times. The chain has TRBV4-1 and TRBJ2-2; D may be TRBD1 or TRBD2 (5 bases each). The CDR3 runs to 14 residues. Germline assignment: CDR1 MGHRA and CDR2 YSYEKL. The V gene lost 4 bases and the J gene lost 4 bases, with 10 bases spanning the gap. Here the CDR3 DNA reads TGCGCCAGCAGCCCCCCAGGGACCACCGGGGAGCTGTTTTTT. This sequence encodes CASSPPGTTGELFF.

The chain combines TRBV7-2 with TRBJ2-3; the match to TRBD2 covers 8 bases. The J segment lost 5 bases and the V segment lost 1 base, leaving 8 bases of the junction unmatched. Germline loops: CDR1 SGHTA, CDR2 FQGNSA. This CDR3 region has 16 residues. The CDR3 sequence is CASSLERVLAGDTQYF. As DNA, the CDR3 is TGTGCCAGCAGCTTAGAACGTGTTCTAGCGGGAGATACGCAGTATTTT.

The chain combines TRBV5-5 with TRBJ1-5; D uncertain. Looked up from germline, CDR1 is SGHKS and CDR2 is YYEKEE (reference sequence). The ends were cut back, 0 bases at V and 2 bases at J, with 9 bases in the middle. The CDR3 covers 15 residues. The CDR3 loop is CASSLEDSGNQPQHF. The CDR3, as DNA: TGTGCCAGCAGCTTGGAGGACTCAGGCAATCAGCCCCAGCATTTT.

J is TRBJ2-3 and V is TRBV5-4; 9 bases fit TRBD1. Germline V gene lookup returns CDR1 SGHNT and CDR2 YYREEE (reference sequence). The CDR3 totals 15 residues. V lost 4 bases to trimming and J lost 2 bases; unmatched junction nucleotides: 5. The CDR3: CASSPQGAITDTQYF. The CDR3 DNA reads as TGTGCCAGCAGCCCACAGGGGGCAATCACAGATACGCAGTATTTT. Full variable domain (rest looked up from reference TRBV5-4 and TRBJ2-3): ETGVTQSPTHLIKTRGQQVTLRCSSQSGHNTVSWYQQALGQGPQFIFQYYREEENGRGNFPPRFSGLQFPNYSSELNVNALELDDSALYLCASSPQGAITDTQYFGPGTRLTVL.

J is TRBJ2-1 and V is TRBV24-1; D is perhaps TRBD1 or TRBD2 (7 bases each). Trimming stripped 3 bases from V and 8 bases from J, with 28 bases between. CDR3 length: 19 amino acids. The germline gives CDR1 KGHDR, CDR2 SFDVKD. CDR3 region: CATSDQSRGPGGRSDEQFF. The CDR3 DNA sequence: TGTGCCACCAGTGATCAGTCTAGGGGGCCGGGCGGGAGATCGGATGAGCAGTTCTTC.

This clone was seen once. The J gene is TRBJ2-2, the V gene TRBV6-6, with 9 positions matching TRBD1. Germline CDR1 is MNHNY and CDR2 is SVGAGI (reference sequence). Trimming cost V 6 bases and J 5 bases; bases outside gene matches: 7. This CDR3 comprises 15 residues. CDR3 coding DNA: TGTGCCAGCAGGGGCAGACAGGGGGTGACCGGGGAGCTGTTTTTT. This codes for CASRGRQGVTGELFF.

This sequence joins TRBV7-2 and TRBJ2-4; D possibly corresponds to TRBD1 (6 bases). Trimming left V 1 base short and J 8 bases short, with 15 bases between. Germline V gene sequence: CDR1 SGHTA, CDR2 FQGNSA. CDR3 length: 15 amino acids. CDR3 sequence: CASSLGGGERYIQYF. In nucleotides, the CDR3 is TGTGCCAGCAGCTTAGGAGGGGGAGAGAGGTACATTCAGTACTTC.

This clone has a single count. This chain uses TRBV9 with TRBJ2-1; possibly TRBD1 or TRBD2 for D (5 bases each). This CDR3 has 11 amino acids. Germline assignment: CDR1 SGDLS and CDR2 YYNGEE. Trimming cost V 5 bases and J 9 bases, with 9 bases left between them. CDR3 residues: CASSARGEQFF. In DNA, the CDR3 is TGTGCCAGCAGTGCGAGGGGTGAGCAGTTCTTC.

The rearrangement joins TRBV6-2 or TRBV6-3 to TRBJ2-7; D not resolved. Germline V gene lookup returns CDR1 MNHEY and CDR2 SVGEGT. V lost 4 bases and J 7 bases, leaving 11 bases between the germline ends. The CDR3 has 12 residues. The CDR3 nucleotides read TGTGCCAGCAGTTTTAGAATCGGGGAGCAGTACTTC. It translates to CASSFRIGEQYF.

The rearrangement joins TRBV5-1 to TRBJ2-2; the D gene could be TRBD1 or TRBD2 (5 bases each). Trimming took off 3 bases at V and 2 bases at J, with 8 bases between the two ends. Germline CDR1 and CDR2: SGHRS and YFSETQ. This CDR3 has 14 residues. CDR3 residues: CASSWDGNTGELFF. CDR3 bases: TGCGCCAGCAGCTGGGACGGAAACACCGGGGAGCTGTTTTTT.

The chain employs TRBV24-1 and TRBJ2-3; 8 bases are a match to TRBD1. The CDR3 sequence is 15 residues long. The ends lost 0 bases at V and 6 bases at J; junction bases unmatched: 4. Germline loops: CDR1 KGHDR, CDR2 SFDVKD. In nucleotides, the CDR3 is TGTGCCACCAGTGATTTGACCAGGGGGCCTGATACGCAGTATTTT. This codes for CATSDLTRGPDTQYF.

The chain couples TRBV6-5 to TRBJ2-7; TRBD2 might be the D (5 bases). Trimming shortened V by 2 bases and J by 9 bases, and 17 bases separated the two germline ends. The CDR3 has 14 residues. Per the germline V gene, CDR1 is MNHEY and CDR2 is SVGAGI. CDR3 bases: TGTGCCAGCAGTTACCGCGGAGAGGGTCTCGCGCAGTACTTC. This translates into CASSYRGEGLAQYF.

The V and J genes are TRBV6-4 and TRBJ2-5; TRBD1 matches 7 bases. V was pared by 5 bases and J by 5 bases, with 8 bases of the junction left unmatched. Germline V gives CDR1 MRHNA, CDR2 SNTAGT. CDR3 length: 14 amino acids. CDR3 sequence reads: CASSFDRAYETQYF. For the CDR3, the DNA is TGTGCCAGCAGTTTCGACAGGGCGTACGAGACCCAGTACTTC.